At least ten counts were recorded for the clone carrying this T cell receptor beta chain. Its target is unknown. With molecular barcodes, quantitative 5'-RACE was used to make the TCR beta libraries. Via MiXCR, TCRdb re-called the 5' RACE reads, giving one row per CDR3 protein. Of about 140,000 distinct CDR3 sequences in the sample, 5.5% to 7.5% are singletons; the top ten hold around an eighth. Germline values: CDR1 SGHRS, CDR2 YFSETQ. Trimming removed 3 bases from V and 2 bases from J, with 15 bases in between. The CDR3 extends over 16 amino acids. The data are from a study of CD8 T cells in ankylosing spondylitis. Whole-study results and caveats: Earlier reports found some motif variants in synovial fluid and blood in reactive arthritis.

The rearrangement joins TRBV5-1 to TRBJ2-1; possibly TRBD2 for D (5 bases). This sequence was found in a female donor with ankylosing spondylitis or in good health (not recorded which). Sequenced sample: blood, either unsorted or a sorted T cell fraction (not recorded which). CDR3 sequence (DNA): TGCGCCAGCAGCTCGACCCCGGGATTTACCTACAATGAGCAGTTCTTC. It translates to CASSSTPGFTYNEQFF.